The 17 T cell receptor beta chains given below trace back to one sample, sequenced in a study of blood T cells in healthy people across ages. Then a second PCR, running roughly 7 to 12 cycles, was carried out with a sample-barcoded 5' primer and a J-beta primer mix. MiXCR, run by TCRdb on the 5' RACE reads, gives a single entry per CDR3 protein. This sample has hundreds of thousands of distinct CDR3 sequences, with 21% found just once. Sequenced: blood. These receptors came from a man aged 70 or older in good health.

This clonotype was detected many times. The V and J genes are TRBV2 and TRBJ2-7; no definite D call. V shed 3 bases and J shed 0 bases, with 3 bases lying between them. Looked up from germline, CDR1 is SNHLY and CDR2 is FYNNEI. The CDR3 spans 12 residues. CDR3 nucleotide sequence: TGTGCCAGCAGTGACGACTCCTACGAGCAGTACTTC. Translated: CASSDDSYEQYF.

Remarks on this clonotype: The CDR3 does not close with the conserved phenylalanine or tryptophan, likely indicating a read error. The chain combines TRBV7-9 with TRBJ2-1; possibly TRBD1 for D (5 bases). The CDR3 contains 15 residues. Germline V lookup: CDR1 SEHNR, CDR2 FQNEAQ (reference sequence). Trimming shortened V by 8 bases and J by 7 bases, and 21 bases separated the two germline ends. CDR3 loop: CASRIAETEHNEQFS. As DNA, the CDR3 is TGTGCCAGCCGCATAGCAGAGACAGAGCATAATGAGCAGTTCTCC.

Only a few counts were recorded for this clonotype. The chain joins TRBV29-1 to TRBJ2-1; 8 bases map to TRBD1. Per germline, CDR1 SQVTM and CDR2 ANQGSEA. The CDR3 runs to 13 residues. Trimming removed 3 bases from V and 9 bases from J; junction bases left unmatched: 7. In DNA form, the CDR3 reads TGCAGCGTTGATCGGCAGGGGGCAGGTGAGCAGTTCTTC. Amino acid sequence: CSVDRQGAGEQFF.

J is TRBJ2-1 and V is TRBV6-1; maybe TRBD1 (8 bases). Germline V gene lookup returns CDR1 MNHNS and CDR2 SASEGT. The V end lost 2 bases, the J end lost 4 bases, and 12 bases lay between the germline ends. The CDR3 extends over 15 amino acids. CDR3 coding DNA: TGTGCCAGCAGTGAATACAGGGGGGGATACAATGAGCAGTTCTTC. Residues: CASSEYRGGYNEQFF.

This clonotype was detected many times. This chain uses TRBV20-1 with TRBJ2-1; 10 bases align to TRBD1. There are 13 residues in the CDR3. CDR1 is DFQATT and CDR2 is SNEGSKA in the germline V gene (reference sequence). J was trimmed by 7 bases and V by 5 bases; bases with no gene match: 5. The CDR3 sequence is CSAPRTGGNEQFF. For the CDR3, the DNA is TGCAGTGCTCCCCGGACAGGGGGAAATGAGCAGTTCTTC.

The CDR3 here is CASSLGNFRGTEAFF. Here the CDR3 DNA reads TGTGCCAGCAGCTTGGGAAATTTTAGGGGCACTGAAGCTTTCTTT. V usage is TRBV5-6 and J usage is TRBJ1-1, with D perhaps TRBD1 (5 bases). There are 15 residues in the CDR3. Germline assignment: CDR1 SGHDT and CDR2 YYEEEE. V lost 0 bases and J 4 bases, leaving 13 bases between the germline ends.

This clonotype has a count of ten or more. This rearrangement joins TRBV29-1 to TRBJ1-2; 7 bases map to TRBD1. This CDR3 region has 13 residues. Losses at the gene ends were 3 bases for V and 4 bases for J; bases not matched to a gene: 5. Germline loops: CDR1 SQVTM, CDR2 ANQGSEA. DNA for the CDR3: TGCAGCGTTGATCCAGGGGGTATCTATGGCTACACCTTC. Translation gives CSVDPGGIYGYTF.

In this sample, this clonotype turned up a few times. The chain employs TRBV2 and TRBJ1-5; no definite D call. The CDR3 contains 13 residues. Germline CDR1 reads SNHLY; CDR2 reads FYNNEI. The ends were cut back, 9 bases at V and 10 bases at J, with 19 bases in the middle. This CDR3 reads CASADFLTFPQHF. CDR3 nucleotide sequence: TGTGCCAGTGCGGACTTCTTGACGTTCCCCCAGCATTTT.

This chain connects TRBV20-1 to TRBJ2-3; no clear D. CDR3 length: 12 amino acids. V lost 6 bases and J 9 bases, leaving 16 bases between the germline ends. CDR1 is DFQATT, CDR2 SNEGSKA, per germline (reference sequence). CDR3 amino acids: CSAPPTGGTQYF. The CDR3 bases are TGCAGTGCCCCCCCCACGGGCGGCACGCAGTATTTT.

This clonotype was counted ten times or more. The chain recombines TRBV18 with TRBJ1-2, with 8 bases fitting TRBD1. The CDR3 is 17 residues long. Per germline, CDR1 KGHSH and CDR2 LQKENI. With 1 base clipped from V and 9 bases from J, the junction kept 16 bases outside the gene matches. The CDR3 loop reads CASSPRPVMGTGGSYTF. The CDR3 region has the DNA TGTGCCAGCTCACCACGACCAGTTATGGGGACAGGCGGGAGCTACACCTTC. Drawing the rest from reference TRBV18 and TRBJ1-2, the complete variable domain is NAGVMQNPRHLVRRRGQEARLRCSPMKGHSHVYWYRQLPEEGLKFMVYLQKENIIDESGMPKERFSAEFPKEGPSILRIQQVVRGDSAAYFCASSPRPVMGTGGSYTFGSGTRLTVV.

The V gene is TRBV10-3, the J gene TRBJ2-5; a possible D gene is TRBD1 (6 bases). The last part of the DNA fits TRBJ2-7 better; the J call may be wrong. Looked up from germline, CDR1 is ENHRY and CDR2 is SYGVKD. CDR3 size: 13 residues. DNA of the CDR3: TGTGCCATCAGTGCATTGACAGGCGGCGAGCAGTACTTC. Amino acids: CAISALTGGEQYF.

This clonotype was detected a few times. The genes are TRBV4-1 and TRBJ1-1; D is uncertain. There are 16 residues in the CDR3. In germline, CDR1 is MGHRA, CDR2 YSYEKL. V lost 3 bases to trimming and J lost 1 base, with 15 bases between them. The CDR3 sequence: CASSQTSEIQNTEAFF. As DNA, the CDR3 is TGCGCCAGCAGCCAGACCTCAGAGATCCAGAACACTGAAGCTTTCTTT.

The CDR3 DNA reads as TGTGCCAGCAGTGCCACCGATCCGGGACAGGGGTATAACGGGGAGCTGTTTTTT. Its translation: CASSATDPGQGYNGELFF. V usage is TRBV25-1 and J usage is TRBJ2-2, with 10 positions matching TRBD1. The CDR3 spans 18 residues. CDR1 is MGHDK, CDR2 SYGVNS, per germline. V lost 4 bases, J lost 7 bases, and 15 bases stayed unmatched.

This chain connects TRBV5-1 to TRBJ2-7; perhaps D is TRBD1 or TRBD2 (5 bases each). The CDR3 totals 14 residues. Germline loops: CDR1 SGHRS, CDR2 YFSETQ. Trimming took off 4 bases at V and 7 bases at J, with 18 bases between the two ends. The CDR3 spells CASSPGTLGEEQYF. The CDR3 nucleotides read TGCGCCAGCAGCCCGGGGACCCTAGGAGAGGAGCAGTACTTC.

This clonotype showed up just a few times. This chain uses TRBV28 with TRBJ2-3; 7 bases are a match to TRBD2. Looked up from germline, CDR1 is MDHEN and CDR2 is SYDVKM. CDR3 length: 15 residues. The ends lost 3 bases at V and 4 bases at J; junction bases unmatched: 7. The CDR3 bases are TGTGCCAGCAGTTTCGCGGGAGTTGGAGCAGATACGCAGTATTTT. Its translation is CASSFAGVGADTQYF.

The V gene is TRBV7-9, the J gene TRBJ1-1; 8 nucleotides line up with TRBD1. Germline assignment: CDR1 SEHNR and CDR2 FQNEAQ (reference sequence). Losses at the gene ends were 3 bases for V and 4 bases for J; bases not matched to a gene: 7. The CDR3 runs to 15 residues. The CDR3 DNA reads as TGTGCCAGCAGCTTCATTACAGGGGGATCCACTGAAGCTTTCTTT. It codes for CASSFITGGSTEAFF.

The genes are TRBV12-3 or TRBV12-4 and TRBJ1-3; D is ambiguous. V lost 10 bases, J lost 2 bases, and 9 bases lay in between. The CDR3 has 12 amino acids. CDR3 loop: CATRRAGNTIYF. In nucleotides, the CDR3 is TGTGCCACCAGGAGGGCTGGAAACACCATATATTTT.